The 26 T cell receptor beta chains reported below all come from one sample, sequenced in a study of Tregs in tolerant kidney transplant recipients. Assay: immunoSEQ multiplex PCR; the TCRdb copy retains only in-frame clones and omits some. The data contain approximately 98,000 clones, almost 90% of them singletons. The starting material was CD4+ T cells from blood, obtained before the transplant. The source of these receptors is a human donor who received a combined kidney and bone marrow transplant.

The V and J genes are TRBV7-7 and TRBJ1-1; no reliable D call. Trimming stripped 1 base from V and 5 bases from J, with 8 bases between. The CDR3 sequence is 13 residues long. CDR1 and CDR2 from the germline V gene are SSHAT and FNYEAQ (reference sequence). For the CDR3, the DNA is TGTGCCAGCAGCTTAGATGCGGGGACTGAAGCTTTCTTT. Translation: CASSLDAGTEAFF.

In this sample, this clone turned up a few times. The J gene is TRBJ1-2, the V gene TRBV6-6; 8 nucleotides align to TRBD1. Germline loops: CDR1 MNHNY, CDR2 SVGAGI (reference sequence). Trimming removed 7 bases from V and 5 bases from J; junction bases left unmatched: 0. This CDR3 comprises 11 residues. The CDR3 region has the DNA TGTGCCAGCAACAGGGGGTATGGCTACACCTTC. It translates to CASNRGYGYTF.

The genes are TRBV25-1 and TRBJ2-4; 7 nucleotides line up with TRBD1. V was clipped by 7 bases and J by 4 bases; unmatched bases: 19. From germline, CDR1 is MGHDK and CDR2 SYGVNS. The CDR3 loop spans 18 amino acids. CDR3 nucleotide sequence: TGTGCCAGCACCTCCGGATCGTTTTCCGGGACAGATAAAAACATTCAGTACTTC. It translates to CASTSGSFSGTDKNIQYF.

The V and J genes are TRBV5-1 and TRBJ1-4; D is possibly TRBD1 (6 bases). The CDR3 runs 13 residues. Germline CDR1 and CDR2: SGHRS and YFSETQ. Trimming shortened V by 4 bases and J by 7 bases, and 11 bases separated the two germline ends. The CDR3 DNA is TGCGCCAGCAGCCAGGGGATTAGTGAAAAACTGTTTTTT. Translated, it gives CASSQGISEKLFF.

The genes are TRBV10-3 and TRBJ2-5, with 7 bases aligning to TRBD1. This CDR3 comprises 13 residues. The junction had 2 bases not matched to a gene; V was cut back by 4 bases and J by 3 bases. The germline CDR1 and CDR2 sequences are ENHRY and SYGVKD. CDR3 protein: CAISAQGEETQYF. The CDR3 DNA is TGTGCCATCAGTGCGCAGGGGGAAGAGACCCAGTACTTC.

This chain joins TRBV5-1 and TRBJ2-3; D is perhaps TRBD2 (5 bases). The length of the CDR3 is 16 residues. Trimming took 2 bases from V and 0 from J, leaving 13 bases between them. Per germline, CDR1 SGHRS and CDR2 YFSETQ. The CDR3, as DNA: TGCGCCAGCAGCTTTTTAGGGAGAACGAGCACAGATACGCAGTATTTT. As protein: CASSFLGRTSTDTQYF.

The genes are TRBV15 and TRBJ1-1; D perhaps matches TRBD1 (5 bases). With 11 bases removed from V and 5 bases from J, the gap between germline ends came to 15 bases. The germline V gene has CDR1 LNHNV and CDR2 YYDKDF (reference sequence). The CDR3 loop spans 12 amino acids. In nucleotides, the CDR3 is TGTGCCGCCGGACACCCGAGGACTGAAGCTTTCTTT. It yields the protein CAAGHPRTEAFF.

This clone was recorded once. V usage is TRBV7-2 and J usage is TRBJ1-1; D is unclear. The V end lost 0 bases, the J end lost 1 base, and 6 bases lay between the germline ends. The CDR3 runs to 14 residues. From germline, CDR1 is SGHTA and CDR2 FQGNSA. The DNA of the CDR3 is TGTGCCAGCAGCTTAGCATATTCGAACACTGAAGCTTTCTTT. Its translation is CASSLAYSNTEAFF.

The V gene is TRBV10-1, the J gene TRBJ1-3; 9 positions match TRBD1. The CDR3 has 16 amino acids. Germline V CDR1 and CDR2: WNHNN, SYGVQD (reference sequence). Trimming took 3 bases from V and 0 from J; bases not matched to a gene: 3. The CDR3 DNA follows: TGCGCCAGCAGTGAAACAGGGGGCTACTCTGGAAACACCATATATTTT. Amino acids: CASSETGGYSGNTIYF.

This clone has more than one count but fewer than ten. This sequence joins TRBV19 and TRBJ1-6; D gene unclear. The germline V and J ends were trimmed by 10 bases and 5 bases, with 18 bases remaining between them. The CDR3 is made up of 15 amino acids. The germline CDR1 and CDR2 sequences are LNHDA and SQIVND (reference sequence). The CDR3 loop is CATREGKPDNSPLHF. The CDR3 DNA reads TGTGCCACCCGAGAGGGCAAACCGGATAATTCACCCCTCCACTTT.

The chain uses TRBV27 and TRBJ2-1; no clear D. V was cut by 4 bases and J by 5 bases, with 9 bases left in between. The CDR3 consists of 13 residues. The germline V gene has CDR1 MNHEY and CDR2 SMNVEV (reference sequence). CDR3 DNA: TGTGCCAGCAGTTCGCACAGAGACAATGAGCAGTTCTTC. As protein: CASSSHRDNEQFF.

The chain uses TRBV9 and TRBJ2-2; D is perhaps TRBD1 (5 bases). Germline V gene sequence: CDR1 SGDLS, CDR2 YYNGEE. CDR3 size: 14 residues. V was shortened by 3 bases and J by 3 bases, with 9 bases between the two germline ends. CDR3 DNA: TGTGCCAGCAGCGCCCTAGGGGACACCGGGGAGCTGTTTTTT. Protein: CASSALGDTGELFF.

This chain joins TRBV6-5 and TRBJ2-3; D not resolved. CDR1 and CDR2 from the germline V gene are MNHEY and SVGAGI. V was trimmed by 3 bases and J by 6 bases, leaving 10 bases between them. The CDR3 runs 13 residues. This CDR3 is CASSYAGVDTQYF. CDR3 DNA sequence: TGTGCCAGCAGTTATGCCGGTGTGGATACGCAGTATTTT.

The V call is TRBV7-8, the J call TRBJ2-7; 8 bases map to TRBD1. This CDR3 spans 15 amino acids. After removal of 6 bases from V and 2 bases from J, the junction contained 9 bases not matched to a gene. Germline assignment: CDR1 SGHVS and CDR2 FQNEAQ. The CDR3 is CASSPLGTGPYEQYF. CDR3 DNA sequence: TGTGCCAGCAGTCCACTCGGGACAGGTCCCTACGAGCAGTACTTC.

This chain links TRBV6-5 with TRBJ1-5, with a weak D call TRBD1 (5 bases). Looked up from germline, CDR1 is MNHEY and CDR2 is SVGAGI. The CDR3 is 13 amino acids. Trimming removed 6 bases at V and 2 bases at J, with 8 bases between. The CDR3 loop is CASRRGGNQPQHF. For the CDR3, the DNA is TGTGCCAGCAGAAGGGGCGGCAATCAGCCCCAGCATTTT.

The chain is built from TRBV5-4 and TRBJ1-1, with a possible D match to TRBD1 (6 bases). Germline V gene sequence: CDR1 SGHNT, CDR2 YYREEE (reference sequence). The CDR3 is made up of 13 amino acids. The V gene lost 2 bases and the J gene lost 4 bases, with 9 bases spanning the gap. CDR3 sequence (DNA): TGTGCCAGCAGCTTCGGGGGGCTCACTGAAGCTTTCTTT. Translation: CASSFGGLTEAFF.

The chain is built from TRBV7-2 and TRBJ2-5; perhaps TRBD1 as D (5 bases). Trimming took off 3 bases at V and 2 bases at J, with 10 bases between the two ends. From germline, CDR1 is SGHTA and CDR2 FQGNSA. This CDR3 contains 14 residues. The CDR3 region is CASSFRTPQETQYF. The CDR3 nucleotides are TGTGCCAGCAGCTTCAGGACACCACAAGAGACCCAGTACTTC.

The J gene is TRBJ2-5, the V gene TRBV7-8; D remains ambiguous. V gave up 10 bases and J gave up 5 bases, with 17 bases separating them. Looked up from germline, CDR1 is SGHVS and CDR2 is FQNEAQ. The CDR3 has 13 residues. CDR3 DNA sequence: TGTGCCACACAAATGTACGTTAAGGAGACCCAGTACTTC. This gives the protein CATQMYVKETQYF.

The CDR3 sequence is CASSADRDQPQHF. CDR3 nucleotides: TGTGCCAGCTCAGCCGACAGGGATCAGCCCCAGCATTTT. This sequence joins TRBV18 and TRBJ1-5, with 7 bases fitting TRBD1. Germline loops: CDR1 KGHSH, CDR2 LQKENI. The junction had 3 bases not matched to a gene; V was cut back by 5 bases and J by 5 bases. This CDR3 comprises 13 residues.

The chain recombines TRBV11-2 with TRBJ1-1, with D tentatively TRBD1 (5 bases). In germline, CDR1 is SGHAT, CDR2 FQNNGV. The CDR3 runs 13 residues. Between the trimmed V and J ends, which lost 4 bases and 4 bases, there was a span of 10 bases. The CDR3 DNA is TGTGCCAGCAGCTGGGGGGGGTTCACTGAAGCTTTCTTT. Translating gives CASSWGGFTEAFF.

The chain uses TRBV9 and TRBJ1-3; possibly TRBD1 for D (6 bases). Trimming shortened V by 4 bases and J by 0 bases, and 11 bases separated the two germline ends. This CDR3 region has 15 residues. CDR1 is SGDLS, CDR2 YYNGEE, per germline. CDR3 loop: CASSLRQDSGNTIYF. Written as DNA, the CDR3 is TGTGCCAGCAGCCTCCGACAGGACTCTGGAAACACCATATATTTT.

The V gene is TRBV5-1, the J gene TRBJ2-7; D is perhaps TRBD1 (6 bases). CDR3 length: 15 amino acids. V lost 4 bases to trimming and J lost 1 base, with 15 bases between them. CDR1 is SGHRS and CDR2 is YFSETQ in the germline V gene. The CDR3 is CASSRGGHPSYEQYF. CDR3 in DNA: TGCGCCAGCAGCCGTGGGGGACATCCTTCCTACGAGCAGTACTTC. Supplemented by reference TRBV5-1 and TRBJ2-7, the full variable domain reads KAGVTQTPRYLIKTRGQQVTLSCSPISGHRSVSWYQQTPGQGLQFLFEYFSETQRNKGNFPGRFSGRQFSNSRSEMNVSTLELGDSALYLCASSRGGHPSYEQYFGPGTRLTVT.

The V call is TRBV7-2, the J call TRBJ2-7; 13 bases align to TRBD2. The V and J ends lost 4 bases and 7 bases, in that order; junction bases with no gene match: 10. In germline, CDR1 is SGHTA, CDR2 FQGNSA. The length of the CDR3 is 16 residues. The CDR3 bases are TGTGCCAGCAGCTCGAAACTAGCGGGGGGGCCGGAGGAGCAGTACTTC. Its protein product is CASSSKLAGGPEEQYF.

The chain combines TRBV4-2 with TRBJ2-5; 9 bases match TRBD2. Germline CDR1 reads LGHNA; CDR2 reads YNFKEQ. V lost 4 bases, J lost 1 base, and 7 bases stayed unmatched. This CDR3 contains 16 residues. The CDR3 DNA sequence: TGTGCCAGCAGCCTCATAGAGACTAGCGGCCAAGAGACCCAGTACTTC. It encodes CASSLIETSGQETQYF.

By share of the sample, this clone is medium-sized. The J gene is TRBJ2-7, the V gene TRBV6-1; perhaps TRBD1 as D (5 bases). The CDR3 consists of 12 residues. V lost 2 bases, J lost 4 bases, and 6 bases lay in between. Germline V gene sequence: CDR1 MNHNS, CDR2 SASEGT. This chain's CDR3 is CASSEPGYEQYF. As DNA, the CDR3 is TGTGCCAGCAGTGAACCAGGGTACGAGCAGTACTTC.

This clone was counted only a few times. The J gene is TRBJ2-7, the V gene TRBV7-6; a possible D gene is TRBD1 (5 bases). The CDR3 sequence is 12 residues long. The germline CDR1 and CDR2 sequences are SGHVS and FNYEAQ. The germline V and J ends were trimmed by 4 bases and 5 bases, with 9 bases remaining between them. CDR3 loop: CASSSIRDEQYF. The CDR3 nucleotides are TGTGCCAGCAGCTCAATCAGGGACGAGCAGTACTTC.